This T cell receptor (beta chain) was recovered during a study of T cell responses to AZD1222 COVID-19 vaccine. Germline CDR1 MDHEN, CDR2 SYDVKM. The CDR3 sequence is 14 residues long. The trim removed 8 bases at V and 0 bases at J, leaving 6 bases unmatched. The data were produced by immunoSEQ multiplex PCR, yet TCRdb's version contains in-frame clones alone and is incomplete. Of around 100,000 clones in the sample, 65% to 85% were seen once. This clone has just one count. The sequencing used peripheral blood, collected on day 0 of AZD1222 vaccination. This TCR derives from an adult in good health. J is TRBJ2-7 and V is TRBV28; the match to TRBD1 covers 8 bases. CDR3 region: CASLTTGGSYEQYF. The CDR3 DNA reads TGTGCCAGCCTCACCACAGGGGGCTCCTACGAGCAGTACTTC.